What follows describes a single T cell receptor beta chain. V dropped 2 bases and J dropped 9 bases, with 16 bases sitting between them. This CDR3 contains 14 residues. Germline V gene data show CDR1 as MRHNA and CDR2 as SNTAGT. Measured with immunoSEQ multiplex PCR; TCRdb has only the in-frame clones, and not every one. The data show around 130,000 clones, with roughly nine tenths seen just once and 1.5% to 2% held by the top ten. These data belong to a study of T cell responses to AZD1222 COVID-19 vaccine. Sample: peripheral blood, taken on day 0 of AZD1222 vaccination. The TCR was taken from an adult in good health. The V and J genes are TRBV6-4 and TRBJ1-2, with no clear D. The CDR3, as DNA: TGTGCCAGCAGTGACCGGCAGGCCCCTAGCAGCTACACCTTC. Protein product: CASSDRQAPSSYTF.